These T cell receptor beta chains were read from a single sample in a study of shared clonotypes between healthy human individuals. TCRdb's table, derived via immunoSEQ multiplex PCR, lists solely in-frame clones and lacks some. The data hold about 2 million clones, with roughly 96% observed a single time. The sequencing input was naive CD4+ T cells sorted from blood. These receptors all come from a man aged 18 to 29 in good health. The CDR3 runs from the conserved cysteine through the conserved F or W. D genes are given only for firm matches. The size of a clone is reported for some rows only, either as once, few or many, or as a class for expanded clones.

.	TRBV6-6	TRBJ2-3	TRBD2	TGTGCCAGCAGTTTTAGCGGGCCTAGCACAGATACGCAGTATTTT	CASSFSGPSTDTQYF
.	TRBV9	TRBJ2-7	.	TGTGCCAGCAGCGTAGCCCCAGGGGAACCCTACGAGCAGTACTTC	CASSVAPGEPYEQYF
.	TRBV5-1	TRBJ2-2	.	TGCGCCAGCAGCTTGGACCAGGGTGGCGCCGGGGAGCTGTTTTTT	CASSLDQGGAGELFF
.	TRBV27	TRBJ2-4	.	TGTGCCAGCAGTCCCCAGGGTATTTCCAAAAACATTCAGTACTTC	CASSPQGISKNIQYF
.	TRBV5-4	TRBJ1-2	.	TGTGCCAGCAGCTTGGCGGCAGAACCCTATGGCTACACCTTC	CASSLAAEPYGYTF
.	TRBV18	TRBJ1-1	.	TGTGCCGGCTCACCGCAGGGGCACACTGAAGCTTTCTTT	CAGSPQGHTEAFF
.	TRBV19	TRBJ1-5	.	TGTGCCAGTAGTATTCCCTTGGCGAAGGGCAATCAGCCCCAGCATTTT	CASSIPLAKGNQPQHF
.	TRBV9	TRBJ2-7	.	TGTGCCAGCAGCGTAGATTGGGGGGCCTACGAGCAGTACTTC	CASSVDWGAYEQYF
.	TRBV29-1	TRBJ1-1	.	TGCAGCGTATTACGGACGGTTATGAACACTGAAGCTTTCTTT	CSVLRTVMNTEAFF
.	TRBV5-4	TRBJ1-6	TRBD1	TGTGCCAGCAGTGGGGGACAGACAAATTCACCCCTCCACTTT	CASSGGQTNSPLHF
.	TRBV5-1	TRBJ2-1	.	TGCGCCAGCAGCTTGGCGACGGGGGGCCCAGTAGGGAATGAGCAGTTCTTC	CASSLATGGPVGNEQFF
few	TRBV20-1	TRBJ2-5	.	TGCAGTGCTAGGGTAGGGGAGACCCAGTACTTC	CSARVGETQYF
.	TRBV11-3	TRBJ2-5	TRBD2	TGTGCTACAGCCTGCGGACTAGCGGGGTCTCAAGAGACCCAGTACTTC	CATACGLAGSQETQYF
.	TRBV2	TRBJ2-1	.	TGTGCCAGCAGTGAAGGAGGGGGTGAGCAGTTCTTC	CASSEGGGEQFF
.	TRBV10-3	TRBJ2-1	.	TGTGCCTCCCTACAGTACAATGAGCAGTTCTTC	CASLQYNEQFF
.	TRBV11-2	TRBJ1-5	.	TGTGCCAGCAGCTCCGTAGGGGCGCCCCAGCATTTT	CASSSVGAPQHF
few	TRBV5-1	TRBJ2-7	.	TGCGCCAGCAGCTTGGCCAAGGGCTACGAGCAGTACTTC	CASSLAKGYEQYF
.	TRBV5-1	TRBJ1-1	TRBD1	TGCGCCAGCAGCTTGGCAGGGGGTAAGGACACTGAAGCTTTCTTT	CASSLAGGKDTEAFF
.	TRBV5-1	TRBJ1-6	.	TGCGCCAGCAGCTTGGAAAGCCATTCACCCCTCCACTTT	CASSLESHSPLHF
.	TRBV5-4	TRBJ1-2	TRBD1	TGTGCCAGCAGCTCCGTGACAGGGGTGGATGGCTACACCTTC	CASSSVTGVDGYTF
.	TRBV5-1	TRBJ2-5	.	TGCGCCAGCAGCGCCGCTTCAGGGCAAGAGACCCAGTACTTC	CASSAASGQETQYF
.	TRBV5-4	TRBJ2-1	.	TGTGCCAGCAGCTTCCCGGGATCAGCGAATGAGCAGTTCTTC	CASSFPGSANEQFF
once	TRBV6-5	TRBJ1-3	.	TGTGCCAGCAGTCGGCAGGCATCTGGAAACACCATATATTTT	CASSRQASGNTIYF
.	TRBV11-3	TRBJ2-7	.	TGTGCCAGCAGCTTAGGTGTTTGGAGGACAGCCTACGAGCAGTACTTC	CASSLGVWRTAYEQYF